A single T cell receptor (beta chain) is shown here with its context. As yet, its antigen is unknown. Study processing details: Filtering differed because ImmunoSEQ produced junction-only sequences that carried no quality scores. Repertoires were generated with immunoSEQ multiplex PCR, while TCRdb's copy carries only in-frame clones and drops some. The DNA gave D and trimming, while V, J and clone size come from that table. Of 2 million to 2.5 million clones listed, more than 85% are singletons. The CDR3 is 15 amino acids. V gave up 4 bases and J gave up 3 bases; unmatched junction bases: 7. Germline CDR1 is MNHEY and CDR2 is SMNVEV (reference sequence). The sample belongs to a study of shared clonotypes between healthy human individuals. Study results and caveats: How much donors shared clonotypes was expected to be affected by sequencing depth.

The naive CD8 subset, CD45RO-negative cells positively selected for CCR7, excluded terminally differentiated effector memory CD45RA+ cells. The source of this sequence is a young man in good health. Some clones in this sample may be carry-over from other donors' samples. This chain uses TRBV27 with TRBJ2-3; 7 nucleotides match TRBD2. Sequenced: naive CD8+ T cells from PBMCs. CDR3 region: CASSYQRGLTDTQYF. The DNA for the CDR3 is TGTGCCAGCAGTTACCAACGGGGACTAACAGATACGCAGTATTTT.